This section outlines one T cell receptor beta chain sequence together with its context. As originally analysed: Amplified reference gene primers provided the basis for estimating nucleated cell counts. Assay used: immunoSEQ multiplex PCR; TCRdb lists only in-frame clones, some missing. V, J and clone size were drawn from that table, and D and trimming were deduced from the DNA. The repertoire has 350,000 to 450,000 clones, 85% of them found once; the top ten carry 3.5% to 4%. This sample is drawn from a study of blood T cell repertoires in COVID-19. Across the whole study: Specimens from acute and convalescent COVID-19 originated in the United States, Italy and Spain. Nucleic acid was either cDNA or gDNA, and it came from T cells, B-cell-depleted T cells, or PBMCs.

The CDR3 covers 14 residues. Germline V gene sequence: CDR1 MGHDK, CDR2 SYGVNS. V lost 4 bases, J lost 4 bases, and 14 bases lay in between. This clonotype was obtained from a woman younger than 30 with acute or convalescent COVID-19. What was sequenced was peripheral blood. V usage is TRBV25-1 and J usage is TRBJ2-7; D gene uncertain. The CDR3 loop is CASSVWQEPYEQYF. The CDR3 DNA reads as TGTGCCAGCAGTGTATGGCAGGAACCGTACGAGCAGTACTTC.